This T cell receptor beta chain stems from a study of OX40 agonist ivuxolimab in advanced cancers. Peripheral blood came from all dose cohorts at three timepoints. CDR3 length: 16 residues. V shed 3 bases and J 0 bases; nucleotides not matched to a gene: 7. CDR1 is KGHSH and CDR2 is LQKENI in the germline V gene. The repertoire was sequenced with immunoSEQ multiplex PCR; TCRdb's copy has only in-frame clones and lacks some. This sample has about 69,000 clones, with about 90% found just once. The TCR originated in an adult with an advanced solid tumor such as melanoma, head and neck, liver or kidney cancer. The chain carries TRBV18 and TRBJ2-5; 7 bases fit TRBD2. This specimen consisted of CD4+ or CD8+ T cells sorted from blood, obtained in a trial of the OX40 agonist ivuxolimab. This chain's CDR3 is CASSPPVGTNQETQYF. The CDR3 bases are TGTGCCAGCTCACCTCCCGTCGGGACTAACCAAGAGACCCAGTACTTC.